The 28 T cell receptor beta chains below come from one sample, sequenced in a study of cytomegalovirus exposure and HLA in healthy donors. This table comes from immunoSEQ multiplex PCR, and its TCRdb copy is limited to in-frame clones, with some not included. The sample lists roughly 310,000 clones; 88% were seen once. The material sequenced was PBMCs. The receptors come from a young man in good health and CMV-seronegative.

The V gene is TRBV5-1, the J gene TRBJ2-6; no clear D gene. Looked up from germline, CDR1 is SGHRS and CDR2 is YFSETQ. V dropped 0 bases and J dropped 4 bases, with 11 bases sitting between them. This CDR3 spans 16 amino acids. The DNA for the CDR3 is TGCGCCAGCAGCTTGGTGCAGGCTTCCGGGGCCAACGTCCTGACTTTC. Its protein is CASSLVQASGANVLTF.

The J gene is TRBJ2-5, the V gene TRBV6-4; 12 bases fit TRBD2. The V segment lost 6 bases and the J segment 2 bases; nucleotides outside the gene matches: 4. This CDR3 is 15 amino acids long. Germline V gene lookup returns CDR1 MRHNA and CDR2 SNTAGT. The DNA of the CDR3 is TGTGCCAGCAGCAACCTAGCGGGGGGGCAAGAGACCCAGTACTTC. Its protein product is CASSNLAGGQETQYF.

This chain joins TRBV5-1 and TRBJ1-1; TRBD1 is a possible D gene (5 bases). From germline, CDR1 is SGHRS and CDR2 YFSETQ. V gave up 2 bases and J gave up 4 bases, with 9 bases separating them. This CDR3 contains 13 residues. The CDR3 DNA sequence: TGCGCCAGCAGCTTAGCGGGGGTCACTGAAGCTTTCTTT. Residues: CASSLAGVTEAFF.

V usage is TRBV25-1 and J usage is TRBJ1-2; no clear D gene. V dropped 1 base and J dropped 6 bases, with 21 bases sitting between them. The CDR3 extends over 17 amino acids. CDR1 and CDR2 from the germline V gene are MGHDK and SYGVNS. This CDR3 reads CASSEWSTDLREDGYTF. CDR3 DNA sequence: TGTGCCAGCAGTGAATGGTCGACGGACCTTCGGGAGGATGGCTACACCTTC.

The gene calls are TRBV27 and TRBJ2-7; 8 nucleotides agree with TRBD1. Germline V gives CDR1 MNHEY, CDR2 SMNVEV (reference sequence). The CDR3 has 14 residues. Unmatched junction bases numbered 9, after V lost 7 bases and J lost 4 bases. DNA of the CDR3: TGTGCCAGCACCCGGACAGGGCAGAGTTACGAGCAGTACTTC. Protein sequence: CASTRTGQSYEQYF.

The CDR3 protein is CASKRSGGDNSPLHF. In DNA, the CDR3 is TGCGCCAGTAAGCGGTCAGGAGGTGATAATTCACCCCTCCACTTT. The rearrangement uses TRBV5-1 and TRBJ1-6; D is unclear. V lost 8 bases and J lost 5, with 17 bases in between. This CDR3 spans 15 amino acids. Looked up from germline, CDR1 is SGHRS and CDR2 is YFSETQ. The full variable domain, completed using reference TRBV5-1 and TRBJ1-6, is KAGVTQTPRYLIKTRGQQVTLSCSPISGHRSVSWYQQTPGQGLQFLFEYFSETQRNKGNFPGRFSGRQFSNSRSEMNVSTLELGDSALYLCASKRSGGDNSPLHFGNGTRLTVT.

CDR3 DNA: TGTGCCAGCAGCGTAGGGGAGAACTATGGCTACACCTTC. Its protein is CASSVGENYGYTF. This chain uses TRBV9 with TRBJ1-2; D unclear. This CDR3 has 13 amino acids. Trimming took off 0 bases at V and 2 bases at J, with 5 bases between the two ends. Germline values: CDR1 SGDLS, CDR2 YYNGEE. Supplemented by reference TRBV9 and TRBJ1-2, the full variable domain reads DSGVTQTPKHLITATGQRVTLRCSPRSGDLSVYWYQQSLDQGLQFLIQYYNGEERAKGNILERFSAQQFPDLHSELNLSSLELGDSALYFCASSVGENYGYTFGSGTRLTVV.

The chain links TRBV7-6 to TRBJ2-7, with 8 nucleotides matching TRBD1. The CDR3 is 12 residues long. From germline, CDR1 is SGHVS and CDR2 FNYEAQ. V lost 4 bases to trimming and J lost 10 bases; unmatched junction nucleotides: 6. The CDR3 DNA is TGTGCCAGCAGCTATTCAGGGGGCGATCAGTACTTC. Translated, it gives CASSYSGGDQYF.

The chain couples TRBV6-6 to TRBJ2-1; no firm D call. The CDR3 runs 13 residues. The germline gives CDR1 MNHNY, CDR2 SVGAGI (reference sequence). Between the trimmed V and J ends, which lost 2 bases and 7 bases, there was a span of 9 bases. CDR3 amino acids: CASSYLQANEQFF. Written as DNA, the CDR3 is TGTGCCAGCAGTTACCTGCAGGCGAATGAGCAGTTCTTC.

The V and J genes are TRBV29-1 and TRBJ1-5; 8 bases line up with TRBD1. This CDR3 region has 14 residues. V gave up 4 bases and J gave up 7 bases; unmatched junction bases: 9. From germline, CDR1 is SQVTM and CDR2 ANQGSEA. The CDR3 region is CSVVAGGAGQPQHF. CDR3 sequence (DNA): TGCAGCGTTGTCGCAGGGGGCGCCGGACAGCCCCAGCATTTT.

V and J are TRBV11-2 and TRBJ2-3, with 7 bases fitting TRBD2. CDR1 is SGHAT, CDR2 FQNNGV, per germline. With 5 bases clipped from V and 1 base from J, the junction kept 6 bases outside the gene matches. The CDR3 totals 15 residues. CDR3 coding DNA: TGTGCCAGCAGCATCTTAGCGGGCCGCACAGATACGCAGTATTTT. This encodes CASSILAGRTDTQYF.

This chain joins TRBV27 and TRBJ2-1; 9 bases agree with TRBD2. The trim removed 7 bases at V and 9 bases at J, leaving 10 bases unmatched. This CDR3 is 14 amino acids long. CDR1 and CDR2 from the germline V gene are MNHEY and SMNVEV (reference sequence). CDR3 DNA: TGTGCCAGCACCCATGCGGGGGGGGCGGGTGAGCAGTTCTTC. Amino acids: CASTHAGGAGEQFF.

The rearrangement joins TRBV14 to TRBJ1-2; 8 bases are a match to TRBD1. J was trimmed by 5 bases and V by 5 bases; bases with no gene match: 4. This CDR3 region has 13 residues. Germline values: CDR1 SGHDN, CDR2 FVKESK. The CDR3 is CASSVDRAYGYTF. CDR3 in DNA: TGTGCCAGCAGCGTGGACAGGGCGTATGGCTACACCTTC.

This chain links TRBV28 with TRBJ1-2; 9 bases align to TRBD1. The germline V gene has CDR1 MDHEN and CDR2 SYDVKM. With V trimmed by 2 bases and J by 5 bases, 9 bases remained unmatched. The CDR3 length is 16 residues. CDR3 in amino acids: CASSLKDRGGEYGYTF. The CDR3 coding sequence is TGTGCCAGCAGTTTAAAGGACAGGGGTGGGGAATATGGCTACACCTTC.

This sequence joins TRBV7-9 and TRBJ1-5; weak D call: TRBD1 (5 bases). Germline CDR1 reads SEHNR; CDR2 reads FQNEAQ (reference sequence). Trimming stripped 1 base from V and 3 bases from J, with 10 bases between. This CDR3 region has 15 residues. This CDR3 is CASSLGDRDNQPQHF. The CDR3 DNA reads as TGTGCCAGCAGCTTAGGTGACAGAGACAATCAGCCCCAGCATTTT.

The rearrangement uses TRBV7-2 and TRBJ2-1; maybe TRBD1 (6 bases). Trimming shortened V by 3 bases and J by 0 bases, and 15 bases separated the two germline ends. Germline V gives CDR1 SGHTA, CDR2 FQGNSA. The CDR3 has 17 amino acids. The CDR3 sequence: CASSFNGQRGSYNEQFF. CDR3 in DNA: TGTGCCAGCAGCTTTAACGGACAGAGAGGCTCCTACAATGAGCAGTTCTTC.

The chain joins TRBV2 to TRBJ2-7; a weak D match, TRBD2 (7 bases). V dropped 6 bases and J dropped 3 bases, with 21 bases sitting between them. In germline, CDR1 is SNHLY, CDR2 FYNNEI. This CDR3 is 16 amino acids long. The CDR3, as DNA: TGTGCCAGCAGCCTCGAGAGGGGGGGGTTCCGCTACGAGCAGTACTTC. It encodes CASSLERGGFRYEQYF.

This chain uses TRBV19 with TRBJ1-2, with 11 bases lining up with TRBD1. CDR3 length: 15 residues. V lost 7 bases and J lost 5; bases outside the gene matches: 9. The germline CDR1 and CDR2 sequences are LNHDA and SQIVND (reference sequence). In DNA, the CDR3 is TGTGCCAGTACGGGACAGGGGGAACAACGGTATGGCTACACCTTC. Translating gives CASTGQGEQRYGYTF.

V and J are TRBV11-2 and TRBJ1-2; TRBD1 matches 8 bases. CDR1 is SGHAT and CDR2 is FQNNGV in the germline V gene. J lost 5 bases, V lost 0 bases, and 11 bases had no gene match. This CDR3 region has 17 residues. Written as DNA, the CDR3 is TGTGCCAGCAGCTTAGAGTCAGGGGGCGGTGGTTGGTATGGCTACACCTTC. It yields the protein CASSLESGGGGWYGYTF.

This clone has only one observation. This rearrangement joins TRBV5-1 to TRBJ1-1, with unresolved D. Germline CDR1 is SGHRS and CDR2 is YFSETQ. The V end lost 4 bases, the J end lost 1 base, and 11 bases lay between the germline ends. CDR3 length: 14 residues. The CDR3 DNA reads as TGCGCCAGCAGCCCGGTCCACGAGAACACTGAAGCTTTCTTT. Amino acids: CASSPVHENTEAFF. Full variable domain (rest looked up from reference TRBV5-1 and TRBJ1-1): KAGVTQTPRYLIKTRGQQVTLSCSPISGHRSVSWYQQTPGQGLQFLFEYFSETQRNKGNFPGRFSGRQFSNSRSEMNVSTLELGDSALYLCASSPVHENTEAFFGQGTRLTVV.

The rearrangement uses TRBV6-5 and TRBJ1-4; D is uncertain. CDR3 length: 15 amino acids. With 0 bases removed from V and 6 bases from J, the gap between germline ends came to 11 bases. Germline-derived CDR1 and CDR2 are MNHEY and SVGAGI. DNA of the CDR3: TGTGCCAGCAGTTACTCTGGAGGGTACGATGAAAAACTGTTTTTT. Translation: CASSYSGGYDEKLFF.

The CDR3 protein is CASSRAGAPIPHEQYF. The CDR3, as DNA: TGTGCCAGCAGCCGCGCAGGGGCCCCGATCCCCCACGAGCAGTACTTC. The V and J genes are TRBV21-1 and TRBJ2-7; the tabulated D call, TRBD1, remains unverified against the DNA. TRBV21-1 constitutes a pseudogene. The CDR3 has 16 amino acids.

CDR3 in amino acids: CASRIRASYNSPLHF. CDR3 sequence (DNA): TGTGCCAGCAGAATCAGGGCCTCCTATAATTCACCCCTCCACTTT. This chain uses TRBV27 with TRBJ1-6, with a weak D call TRBD1 (5 bases). CDR1 is MNHEY, CDR2 SMNVEV, per germline (reference sequence). The ends were cut back, 6 bases at V and 0 bases at J, with 9 bases in the middle. This CDR3 has 15 amino acids.

This clone was counted once. The chain is built from TRBV6-5 and TRBJ2-7; D is uncertain. CDR3 size: 13 residues. CDR1 MNHEY and CDR2 SVGAGI come from the germline V gene. V lost 6 bases and J 3 bases, leaving 12 bases between the germline ends. CDR3 DNA sequence: TGTGCCAGCAGCTCAGAAGATTACTACGAGCAGTACTTC. It codes for CASSSEDYYEQYF.

The J gene is TRBJ2-6, the V gene TRBV4-1; 7 bases line up with TRBD2. Losses at the gene ends were 2 bases for V and 1 base for J; bases not matched to a gene: 5. The length of the CDR3 is 17 residues. The germline CDR1 and CDR2 sequences are MGHRA and YSYEKL. CDR3 DNA sequence: TGCGCCAGCAGCCAATGGGGGAGGGGATCTGGGGCCAACGTCCTGACTTTC. Protein: CASSQWGRGSGANVLTF.

This sequence joins TRBV29-1 and TRBJ2-1, with D possibly being TRBD2 (5 bases). V gave up 7 bases and J gave up 5 bases, with 6 bases separating them. The germline gives CDR1 SQVTM, CDR2 ANQGSEA. This CDR3 region has 10 residues. CDR3 DNA sequence: TGCAGCGCCGGGAACAATGAGCAGTTCTTC. It codes for CSAGNNEQFF.

This chain connects TRBV18 to TRBJ2-1; no clear D gene. CDR1 is KGHSH, CDR2 LQKENI, per germline. CDR3 size: 17 residues. V shed 2 bases and J shed 0 bases, with 14 bases lying between them. In nucleotides, the CDR3 is TGTGCCAGCTCACCAATATTTCCCGCTAGCTCCTACAATGAGCAGTTCTTC. Protein: CASSPIFPASSYNEQFF.

The J gene is TRBJ2-7, the V gene TRBV6-6; no clear D. The CDR3 loop spans 15 amino acids. V was trimmed by 2 bases and J by 6 bases, leaving 17 bases between them. Germline V gene data show CDR1 as MNHNY and CDR2 as SVGAGI (reference sequence). In DNA form, the CDR3 reads TGTGCCAGCAGTTACCCCTTAAGAGGCGTAGGCGAGCAGTACTTC. Protein product: CASSYPLRGVGEQYF.